Shown below are 10 T cell receptor beta chains from a single sample sequenced in a study of human T cells and chemical hapten exposure. TCRdb reprocessed the RACE reads with MiXCR, giving one entry per CDR3 protein. The sample lists some 180,000 distinct CDR3 sequences; more than 20% were seen once. This sample's time point: patch test 3, about 24 weeks after DPC sensitization. Treatment reported: therapeutic diphenylcyclopropenone sensitization with weekly scalp DPC. This material consisted of whole blood, taken in connection with sensitization to the hapten diphenylcyclopropenone (DPC). These receptors were taken from a woman between 40 and 55 years old with alopecia areata. Some clones in this sample may be carry-over from other donors' samples.

This clonotype came up a few times. This sequence joins TRBV4-3 and TRBJ1-6; D perhaps matches TRBD1 (6 bases). The germline V and J ends were trimmed by 0 bases and 8 bases, with 11 bases remaining between them. CDR3 length: 15 residues. Germline V gives CDR1 LGHNA, CDR2 YSLEER. The CDR3 nucleotides read TGCGCCAGCAGCCAAGAGTCGGGGACACATTCACCCCTCCACTTT. This sequence encodes CASSQESGTHSPLHF.

The chain links TRBV4-3 to TRBJ2-2, with TRBD1 identical over 7 bases. CDR1 is LGHNA and CDR2 is YSLEER in the germline V gene. Losses at the gene ends were 1 base for V and 5 bases for J; bases not matched to a gene: 16. This CDR3 contains 19 residues. CDR3 protein: CASSQGTSLGQVKTGELFF. The CDR3 DNA reads TGCGCCAGCAGCCAAGGCACCTCTCTCGGACAGGTCAAAACCGGGGAGCTGTTTTTT.

In this sample, this clonotype turned up a few times. The rearrangement joins TRBV28 to TRBJ1-5; 10 nucleotides align to TRBD1. Looked up from germline, CDR1 is MDHEN and CDR2 is SYDVKM. Germline trimming cut 8 bases from V and 3 bases from J; bases unmatched to any gene: 7. This CDR3 has 15 residues. For the CDR3, the DNA is TGTGCCAGCCTCGACAGGGGGCGCGTCAATCAGCCCCAGCATTTT. Residues: CASLDRGRVNQPQHF.

This clonotype came up many times. The chain carries TRBV29-1 and TRBJ2-1, with D possibly being TRBD1 or TRBD2 (5 bases each). Per germline, CDR1 SQVTM and CDR2 ANQGSEA. This CDR3 is built from 13 residues. V lost 0 bases and J lost 9, with 12 bases in between. The CDR3 region is CSVEEHPGAEQFF. In nucleotides, the CDR3 is TGCAGCGTTGAAGAGCATCCCGGGGCTGAGCAGTTCTTC.

The gene calls are TRBV6-2 or TRBV6-3 and TRBJ2-3; no clear D. Looked up from germline, CDR1 is MNHEY and CDR2 is SVGEGT. The V end lost 2 bases, the J end lost 5 bases, and 11 bases lay between the germline ends. The CDR3 consists of 14 residues. The CDR3 sequence: CASSYIRQGDTQYF. In DNA, the CDR3 is TGTGCCAGCAGTTACATCAGGCAAGGAGATACGCAGTATTTT.

CDR3 in amino acids: CSARVFGGWGGELFF. CDR3 coding DNA: TGCAGTGCTAGAGTGTTCGGGGGCTGGGGCGGGGAGCTGTTTTTT. The chain links TRBV20-1 to TRBJ2-2; D assignment may be TRBD1 or TRBD2 (6 bases each). V was clipped by 1 base and J by 7 bases, with 16 bases between them. Germline CDR1 reads DFQATT; CDR2 reads SNEGSKA (reference sequence). The CDR3 covers 15 residues.

This clonotype turned up a few times. The rearrangement joins TRBV29-1 to TRBJ2-5; 7 positions agree with TRBD1. This CDR3 is built from 12 residues. Germline V gene data show CDR1 as SQVTM and CDR2 as ANQGSEA. The trim removed 6 bases at V and 1 base at J, leaving 2 bases unmatched. CDR3 nucleotides: TGCAGCGTGGGGGACAGCCAAGAGACCCAGTACTTC. Its protein is CSVGDSQETQYF.

This clonotype has just a few counts. V is TRBV7-3 and J is TRBJ2-5; 7 bases map to TRBD1. From germline, CDR1 is SGHTA and CDR2 FQGTGA. Trimming removed 2 bases from V and 0 bases from J; junction bases left unmatched: 9. The CDR3 totals 17 residues. This chain's CDR3 is CASSLGPLQGNQETQYF. The CDR3 nucleotides are TGTGCCAGCAGCTTAGGCCCTCTACAGGGGAACCAAGAGACCCAGTACTTC.

A few counts support this clonotype. The chain recombines TRBV10-3 with TRBJ1-2; D unclear. This CDR3 contains 13 residues. V lost 10 bases and J lost 7, with 19 bases in between. Per the germline V gene, CDR1 is ENHRY and CDR2 is SYGVKD. CDR3 in amino acids: CATREDLTVGYTF. DNA for the CDR3: TGTGCCACAAGGGAGGACTTAACGGTTGGCTACACCTTC.

There are a few counts of this clonotype. The rearrangement joins TRBV5-1 to TRBJ2-2, with 8 bases matching TRBD2. Looked up from germline, CDR1 is SGHRS and CDR2 is YFSETQ. The V segment lost 2 bases and the J segment 0 bases; nucleotides outside the gene matches: 0. This CDR3 spans 15 amino acids. CDR3 sequence reads: CASSLLAANTGELFF. The CDR3 coding sequence is TGCGCCAGCAGCTTACTAGCGGCGAACACCGGGGAGCTGTTTTTT.